This T cell receptor (beta chain) derives from a study of cytomegalovirus exposure and HLA in healthy donors. Study as a whole: T cells numbering approximately 170 million yielded 95 million to 140 million unique TCR beta sequences in an earlier analysis.

Details on this clone: Its antigen is undetermined.

PCR employed 60 Vbeta and 13 Jbeta primers. Repertoires were generated with immunoSEQ multiplex PCR, while TCRdb's copy carries only in-frame clones and drops some. The table shows 55,000 to 70,000 clones, with 86% occurring only once. The CDR3 runs 12 residues. The V end lost 4 bases, the J end lost 1 base, and 7 bases lay between the germline ends. Per the germline V gene, CDR1 is SQVTM and CDR2 is ANQGSEA. Study results and limitations: The study had only CMV serostatus as immune exposure information. Analysis performed later found more than 15,000 TCR beta sequences associated with HLA alleles at 0.05 false discovery rate.

The genes are TRBV29-1 and TRBJ1-1; D not resolved. This clonotype was obtained from a woman aged 25 to 45 in good health and CMV-seronegative. The sample was PBMCs. This chain's CDR3 is CSVVWQNTEAFF. The CDR3 coding sequence is TGCAGCGTTGTTTGGCAGAACACTGAAGCTTTCTTT. The entire variable domain, with the rest obtained from reference TRBV29-1 and TRBJ1-1, is as follows: SAVISQKPSRDICQRGTSLTIQCQVDSQVTMMFWYRQQPGQSLTLIATANQGSEATYESGFVIDKFPISRPNLTFSTLTVSNMSPEDSSIYLCSVVWQNTEAFFGQGTRLTVV.